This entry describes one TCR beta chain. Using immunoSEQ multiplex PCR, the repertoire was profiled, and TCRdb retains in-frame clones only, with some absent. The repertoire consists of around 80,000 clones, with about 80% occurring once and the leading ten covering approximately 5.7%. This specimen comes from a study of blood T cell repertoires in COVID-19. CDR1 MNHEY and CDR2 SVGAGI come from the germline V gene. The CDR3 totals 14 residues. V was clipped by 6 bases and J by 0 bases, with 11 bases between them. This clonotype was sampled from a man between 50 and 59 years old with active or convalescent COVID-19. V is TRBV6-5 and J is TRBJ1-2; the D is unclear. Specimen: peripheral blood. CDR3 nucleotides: TGTGCCAGCAGCGCGGGGTTGGCTAACTATGGCTACACCTTC. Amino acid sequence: CASSAGLANYGYTF.